This TCR beta chain was sequenced for a study of patients and donors after allogeneic stem cell transplantation. The CDR3 has 15 residues. TCRdb re-called the RT-PCR reads through MiXCR, storing one row per CDR3 protein. This table has more than 850,000 distinct CDR3 sequences, under 20% appearing once. This clonotype originated in a human donor who was either an allogeneic HSCT recipient or a stem cell or donor lymphocyte infusion donor (not recorded which). It is not recorded whose cells these are; they may come from a transplant donor. The specimen sequenced was blood, either unsorted or a sorted T cell fraction (not recorded which). The chain is built from TRBV21-1 and TRBJ2-7; TRBD2, the D gene given by the table, was not confirmed from the DNA. TRBV21-1 is a known pseudogene. CDR3 bases: TGTGCCAGCAGCAATGGCGTCTGGCAGGGCCACGAGCAGTACTTC. It translates to CASSNGVWQGHEQYF.